This TCR beta chain was recorded in a study of CD8+ T cells in alopecia areata. Study-wide context: Oral tofacitinib, 5 to 10 mg twice daily, was given in an open-label trial. Study-level findings and limits: Clonality exceeded that of normal scalp in lesional scalp, most notably in alopecia totalis/universalis.

The V end lost 1 base, the J end lost 6 bases, and 13 bases lay between the germline ends. The CDR3 length is 14 residues. In germline, CDR1 is GTSNPN, CDR2 SVGIG (reference sequence). cDNA prepared by RNA extraction and subsequent reverse transcription served as the template for sequencing. Assay used: immunoSEQ multiplex PCR; TCRdb lists only in-frame clones, some missing. The sample holds over 120,000 clones, roughly 46% seen once. Points on this clone: Its antigen remains unidentified.

Peripheral blood, together with lesional scalp punch biopsies, was collected from alopecia areata patients. PBMC-derived CD4+ and CD8+ T cells were sorted. The TCR was taken from a human donor with alopecia areata. Sequenced here: CD4+ T cells sorted from blood, sampled at week 0. V gene TRBV30 combines with J gene TRBJ1-5; TRBD1 is a possible D gene (5 bases). CDR3 coding DNA: TGTGCCTGGAGTGGGGTCGGGGCCCCTCAGCCCCAGCATTTT. Its translation: CAWSGVGAPQPQHF.